This T cell receptor beta chain was observed in a study of T cells in Graves' hyperthyroidism and ophthalmopathy (dated by TCRdb to about 2019). For context, the study as a whole: Peripheral blood was collected at initial diagnosis, before any treatment. The study also compared thyroid tissue and blood T-cell repertoires from about six Graves' hyperthyroidism patients. A discovery cohort of roughly 96 patients, roughly 40 with Graves' ophthalmopathy and approximately 57 with stable Graves' hyperthyroidism, was used to find distinguishing TCR V-J signatures. The paper reports TCR Vbeta CDR3 sequencing of roughly 140 peripheral blood samples: some 41 ophthalmopathy, roughly 80 hyperthyroidism and some 17 progressor patients. For training and testing, the 110 or so patients in the discovery cohort were randomly divided in a 7:3 ratio. Whether ophthalmopathy could be predicted prospectively was tested in an independent validation cohort made up of 18 to 20 hyperthyroidism patients plus 17 patients who later progressed to ophthalmopathy. Once sampling was done, hyperthyroidism patients were given methimazole at a starting dose of 30 mg daily, whereas ophthalmopathy patients were given high-dose intravenous methylprednisolone.

Graves' hyperthyroidism was defined as stable when no progression to ophthalmopathy occurred over 18 months of follow-up. Hyperthyroidism patients were newly diagnosed, had a disease duration of under 2 months, and were aged 18 to 65 years. Exclusion was applied to patients with uncontrolled infections, other autoimmune diseases, pregnancy or lactation. Diagnoses were established on the basis of clinical symptoms, serum thyroxine and TRAb, thyroid ultrasound, and orbital computed tomography. Ficoll-Paque density gradient centrifugation was used to isolate PBMCs from 9.5 to 10 ml of fresh peripheral blood. Total RNA was extracted with Trizol reagent, and quality was checked on an Agilent 2100 Bioanalyzer. Looking up the germline V gene (reference sequence) yields CDR1 MNHEY and CDR2 SMNVEV. From cysteine to phenylalanine, the CDR3 is 13 amino acids long. The retained sequence is limited to the CDR3, 39 bases, with the frame set at the first base.

The TCR beta CDR3 regions were amplified from RNA transcripts. The first round of RT-PCR for the TCR CDR3 was performed with the HTBI primer set and the Qiagen OneStep RT-PCR kit. Libraries were constructed in a second round of multiplex PCR, after which size selection and purification were carried out. Libraries were sequenced paired-end with 100 bp reads on an Illumina HiSeq2000. The paper's data handling went like this. Raw data were processed with SOAPnuke, discarding reads with adapters, uncalled bases, mean Phred below 15, or no exact constant-primer or identifier match. COPE v1.2.5 was used to merge high-quality paired reads, and clonotypes were defined as unique nucleotide sequences. MiTCR v1.1 was used to align the clonotypes against IMGT TRBV, TRBD and TRBJ reference segments. Only V-J combinations with frequency above 0.0001, covering approximately 99% of repertoires, were analysed. The TCS score was defined as the ratio of F50 (clonal expansion) to E x V (chaos), calculated using BLOSUM62-based TCRdist between CDR3 peptides within each V-J. Welch's t-statistics and random forest reduced roughly 500 V-J features to 13, which were used in a naive Bayes classifier (R e1071). In TCRdb, the public reads were trimmed at Q25 with fastp and aligned with MiXCR, with productive beta chains retained. Every CDR3 protein is listed once, alongside the most common genes and DNA of its rows. TCRdb's processing, not the study's, gives the V and J calls here. This sample gives about 590,000 distinct CDR3 sequences in total; less than 20% of them show up just once. Jointly, the top ten make up 7.3% of the sample.

The study at large found these results: Most expanded thyroid clonotypes (frequency above 0.001) were also detected in blood, suggesting blood repertoires may reflect thyroid immune responses. In validation, the model predicted progression to ophthalmopathy a median of roughly 6.1 months before onset, with over 60% sensitivity and 72.22% specificity. A 13 V-J signature model separated ophthalmopathy from stable hyperthyroidism, with 87.88% sensitivity and roughly 82% specificity in cross-validation and 80%/75% in testing. No statistical method was used to fix the sample size in advance, and group allocation was not hidden from the investigators.

This clonotype has only a few counts. The target of this receptor is not known. Germline is not matched at one junction end, which may reflect a read error. The sample taken for sequencing was blood. The rearrangement joined TRBV27 to TRBJ1-2; a tentative D match to TRBD1 spans 5 bases. The origin of this receptor is a woman in her 30s with Graves' hyperthyroidism. The CDR3 sequence is CASREGPDYGYTF. The DNA reads TGTGCGAGCAGGGAGGGGCCAGACTATGGCTACACCTTC.